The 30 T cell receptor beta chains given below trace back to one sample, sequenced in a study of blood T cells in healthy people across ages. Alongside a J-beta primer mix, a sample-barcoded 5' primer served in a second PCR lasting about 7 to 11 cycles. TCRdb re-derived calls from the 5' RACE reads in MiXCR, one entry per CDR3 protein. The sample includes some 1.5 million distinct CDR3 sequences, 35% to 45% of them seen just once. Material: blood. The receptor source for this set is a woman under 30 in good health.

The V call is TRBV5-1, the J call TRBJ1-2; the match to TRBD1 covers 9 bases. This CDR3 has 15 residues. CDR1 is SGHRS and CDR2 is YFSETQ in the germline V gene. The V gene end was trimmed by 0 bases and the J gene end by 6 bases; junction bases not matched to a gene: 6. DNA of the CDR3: TGCGCCAGCAGCTTGGATACAGGGGGCGCGGATGGCTACACCTTC. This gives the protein CASSLDTGGADGYTF.

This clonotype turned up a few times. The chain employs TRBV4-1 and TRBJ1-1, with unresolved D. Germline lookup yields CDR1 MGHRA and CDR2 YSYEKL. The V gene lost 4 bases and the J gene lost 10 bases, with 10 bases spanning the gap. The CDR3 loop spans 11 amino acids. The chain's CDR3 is CASSLPTGAFF. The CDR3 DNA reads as TGCGCCAGCAGCCTTCCGACGGGAGCTTTCTTT.

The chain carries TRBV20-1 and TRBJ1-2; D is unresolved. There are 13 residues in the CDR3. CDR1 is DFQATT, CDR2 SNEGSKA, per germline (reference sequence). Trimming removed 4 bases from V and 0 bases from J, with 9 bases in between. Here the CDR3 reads CSATGRTNYGYTF. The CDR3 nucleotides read TGCAGTGCTACCGGACGGACTAACTATGGCTACACCTTC.

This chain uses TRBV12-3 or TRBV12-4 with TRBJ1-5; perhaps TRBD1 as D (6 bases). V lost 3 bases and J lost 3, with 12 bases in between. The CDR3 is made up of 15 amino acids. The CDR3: CASSFSTGNNQPQHF. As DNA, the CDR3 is TGTGCCAGCAGTTTTTCGACAGGCAACAATCAGCCCCAGCATTTT.

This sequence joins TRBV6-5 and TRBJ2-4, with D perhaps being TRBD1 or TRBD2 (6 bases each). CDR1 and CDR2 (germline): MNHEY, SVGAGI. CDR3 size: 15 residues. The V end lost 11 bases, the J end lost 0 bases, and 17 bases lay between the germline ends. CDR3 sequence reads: CARARGGIAKNIQYF. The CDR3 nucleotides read TGTGCCCGGGCCCGAGGGGGGATAGCCAAAAACATTCAGTACTTC.

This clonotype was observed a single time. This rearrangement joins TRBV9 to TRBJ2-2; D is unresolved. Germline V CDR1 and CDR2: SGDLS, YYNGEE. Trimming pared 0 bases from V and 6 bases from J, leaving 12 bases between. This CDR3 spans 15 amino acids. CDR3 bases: TGTGCCAGCAGCGTAGAGAGGCTCTGGCCCGGGGAGCTGTTTTTT. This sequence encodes CASSVERLWPGELFF.

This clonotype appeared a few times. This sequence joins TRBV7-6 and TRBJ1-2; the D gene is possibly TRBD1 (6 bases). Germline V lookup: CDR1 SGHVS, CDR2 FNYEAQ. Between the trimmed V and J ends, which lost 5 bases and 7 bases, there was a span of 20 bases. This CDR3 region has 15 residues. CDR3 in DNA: TGTGCCAGCAGCCCCTATGGGTATGGAGGGGGTGGCTACACCTTC. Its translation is CASSPYGYGGGGYTF.

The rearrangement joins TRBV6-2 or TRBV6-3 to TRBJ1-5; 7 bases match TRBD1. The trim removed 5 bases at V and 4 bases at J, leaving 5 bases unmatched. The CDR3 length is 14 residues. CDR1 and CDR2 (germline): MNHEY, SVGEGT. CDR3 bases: TGTGCCAGCAGTGAGGGGGCAAATAATCAGCCCCAGCATTTT. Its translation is CASSEGANNQPQHF.

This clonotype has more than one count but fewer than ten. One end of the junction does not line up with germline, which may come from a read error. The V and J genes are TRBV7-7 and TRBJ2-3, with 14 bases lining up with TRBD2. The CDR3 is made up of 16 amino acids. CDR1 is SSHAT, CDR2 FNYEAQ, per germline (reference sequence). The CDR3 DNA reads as TGTGCTAGCAGCTCGGGACTAGCGGGAGCGGCAGATACGCGGTATTTT. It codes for CASSSGLAGAADTRYF.

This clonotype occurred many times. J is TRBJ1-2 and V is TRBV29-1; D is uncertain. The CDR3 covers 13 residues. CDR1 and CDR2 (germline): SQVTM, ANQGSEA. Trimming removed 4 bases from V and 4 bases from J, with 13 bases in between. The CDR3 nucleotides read TGCAGCGTTGGCAGGCCCCTAAGCTATGGCTACACCTTC. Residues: CSVGRPLSYGYTF.

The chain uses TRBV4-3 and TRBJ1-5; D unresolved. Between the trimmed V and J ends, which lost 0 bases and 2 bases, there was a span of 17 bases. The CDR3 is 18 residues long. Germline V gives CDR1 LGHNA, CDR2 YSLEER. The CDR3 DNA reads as TGCGCCAGCAGCCAAGATGTGGGAGGGCTTAGGGGCAATCAGCCCCAGCATTTT. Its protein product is CASSQDVGGLRGNQPQHF.

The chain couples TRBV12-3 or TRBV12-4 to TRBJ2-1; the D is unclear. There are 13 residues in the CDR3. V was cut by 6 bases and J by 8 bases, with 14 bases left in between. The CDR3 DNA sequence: TGTGCCAGCAGCCAACCCCCGGGCGATGAGCAGTTCTTC. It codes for CASSQPPGDEQFF.

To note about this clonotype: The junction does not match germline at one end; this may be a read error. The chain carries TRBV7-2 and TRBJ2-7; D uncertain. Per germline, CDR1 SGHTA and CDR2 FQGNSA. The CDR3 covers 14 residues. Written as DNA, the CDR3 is TGTGCCAGCAGCTTAGGGCACAGCTCCGACGAGCAGTACTTC. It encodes CASSLGHSSDEQYF.

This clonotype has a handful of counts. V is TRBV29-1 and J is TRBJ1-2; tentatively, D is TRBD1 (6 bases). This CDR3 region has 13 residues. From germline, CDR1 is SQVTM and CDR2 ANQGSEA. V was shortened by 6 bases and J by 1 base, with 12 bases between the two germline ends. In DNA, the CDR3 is TGCAGCGTAGAGACAGGCCGTAACTATGGCTACACCTTC. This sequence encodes CSVETGRNYGYTF.

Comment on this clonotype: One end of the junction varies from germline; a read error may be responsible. The CDR3 protein is CASSDSRLGQTQYF. The CDR3 DNA reads as TGTGCCAGCAGTGACTCGAGATTGGGGCAGACCCAGTACTTC. The chain has TRBV6-5 and TRBJ2-5; the D gene is possibly TRBD1 (5 bases). The CDR3 has 14 residues. From germline, CDR1 is MNHEY and CDR2 SVGAGI.

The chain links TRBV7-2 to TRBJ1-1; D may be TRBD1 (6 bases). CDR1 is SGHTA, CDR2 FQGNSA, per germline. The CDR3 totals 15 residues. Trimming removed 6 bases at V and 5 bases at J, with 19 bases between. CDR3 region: CASSRITGLWTEAFF. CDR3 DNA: TGTGCCAGCAGTCGCATAACAGGGTTGTGGACTGAAGCTTTCTTT.

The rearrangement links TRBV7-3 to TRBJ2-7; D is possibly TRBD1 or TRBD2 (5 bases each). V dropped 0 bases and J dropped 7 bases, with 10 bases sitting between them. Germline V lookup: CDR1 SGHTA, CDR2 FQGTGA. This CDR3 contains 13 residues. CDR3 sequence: CASSLTLGEEQYF. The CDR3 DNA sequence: TGTGCCAGCAGCTTAACGTTAGGGGAGGAGCAGTACTTC.

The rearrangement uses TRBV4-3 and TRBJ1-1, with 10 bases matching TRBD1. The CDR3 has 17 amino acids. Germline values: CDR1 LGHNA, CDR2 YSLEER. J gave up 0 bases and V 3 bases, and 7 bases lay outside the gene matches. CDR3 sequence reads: CASSHSPTGGLNTEAFF. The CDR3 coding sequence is TGCGCCAGCAGCCACAGCCCGACAGGGGGCTTGAACACTGAAGCTTTCTTT.

The CDR3: CASSYASGTSPATFF. CDR3 sequence (DNA): TGTGCCAGCAGTTACGCTAGCGGGACCAGCCCAGCTACGTTCTTC. The chain combines TRBV6-2 or TRBV6-3 with TRBJ2-1; 9 bases line up with TRBD2. Germline-derived CDR1 and CDR2 are MNHEY and SVGEGT. Trimming removed 2 bases from V and 15 bases from J; junction bases left unmatched: 14. The CDR3 contains 15 residues.

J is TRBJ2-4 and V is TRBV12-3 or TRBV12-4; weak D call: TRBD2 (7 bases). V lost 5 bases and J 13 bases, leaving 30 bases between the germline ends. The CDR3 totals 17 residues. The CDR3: CASSPPRRGPNNNEQYF. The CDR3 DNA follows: TGTGCCAGCAGTCCACCCCGGCGGGGGCCAAATAACAATGAGCAGTACTTC.

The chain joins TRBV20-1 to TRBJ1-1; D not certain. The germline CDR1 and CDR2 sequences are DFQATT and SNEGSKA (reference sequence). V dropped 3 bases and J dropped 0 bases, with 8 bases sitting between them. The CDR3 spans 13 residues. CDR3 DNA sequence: TGCAGTGCTAGTAAGGATCTGAACACTGAAGCTTTCTTT. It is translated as CSASKDLNTEAFF.

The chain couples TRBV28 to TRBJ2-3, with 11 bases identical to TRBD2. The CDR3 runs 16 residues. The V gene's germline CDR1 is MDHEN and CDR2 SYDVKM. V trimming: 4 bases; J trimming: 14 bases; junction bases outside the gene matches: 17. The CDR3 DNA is TGTGCCAGCAGTTCACGACTAGCGGGGTCCCAAAATATGCTGTATTTT. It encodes CASSSRLAGSQNMLYF.

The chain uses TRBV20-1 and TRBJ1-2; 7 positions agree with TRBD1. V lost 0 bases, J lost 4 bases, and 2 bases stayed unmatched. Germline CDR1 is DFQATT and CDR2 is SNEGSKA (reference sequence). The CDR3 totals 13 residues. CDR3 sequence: CSARENRGYGYTF. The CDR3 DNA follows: TGCAGTGCTAGAGAAAACAGGGGCTATGGCTACACCTTC.

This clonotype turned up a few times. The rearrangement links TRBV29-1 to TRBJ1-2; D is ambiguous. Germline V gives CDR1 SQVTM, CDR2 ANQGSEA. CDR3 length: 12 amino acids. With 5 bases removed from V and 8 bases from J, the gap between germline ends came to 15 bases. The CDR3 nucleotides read TGCAGCGTTTTAGACCGCTTCCAGGGCTACACCTTC. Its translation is CSVLDRFQGYTF.

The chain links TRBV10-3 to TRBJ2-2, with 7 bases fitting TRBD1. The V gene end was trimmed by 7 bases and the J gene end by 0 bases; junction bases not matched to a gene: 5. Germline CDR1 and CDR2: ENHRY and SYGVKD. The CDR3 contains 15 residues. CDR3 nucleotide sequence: TGTGCCATCAAAGGGACAGCAACGAACACCGGGGAGCTGTTTTTT. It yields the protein CAIKGTATNTGELFF.

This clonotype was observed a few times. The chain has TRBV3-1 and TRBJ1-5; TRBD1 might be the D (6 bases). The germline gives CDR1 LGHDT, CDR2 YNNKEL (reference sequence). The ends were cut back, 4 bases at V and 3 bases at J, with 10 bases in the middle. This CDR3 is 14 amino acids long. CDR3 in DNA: TGTGCCAGCAGCCCGACAGGTCCCAATCAGCCCCAGCATTTT. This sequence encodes CASSPTGPNQPQHF. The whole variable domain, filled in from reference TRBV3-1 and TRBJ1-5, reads DTAVSQTPKYLVTQMGNDKSIKCEQNLGHDTMYWYKQDSKKFLKIMFSYNNKELIINETVPNRFSPKSPDKAHLNLHINSLELGDSAVYFCASSPTGPNQPQHFGDGTRLSIL.

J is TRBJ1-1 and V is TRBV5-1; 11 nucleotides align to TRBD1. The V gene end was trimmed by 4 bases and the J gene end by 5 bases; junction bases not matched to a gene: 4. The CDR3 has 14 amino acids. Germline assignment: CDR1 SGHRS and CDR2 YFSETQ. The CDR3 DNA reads TGCGCCAGCAGCACCCGGGACAGGGGGACTGAAGCTTTCTTT. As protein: CASSTRDRGTEAFF.

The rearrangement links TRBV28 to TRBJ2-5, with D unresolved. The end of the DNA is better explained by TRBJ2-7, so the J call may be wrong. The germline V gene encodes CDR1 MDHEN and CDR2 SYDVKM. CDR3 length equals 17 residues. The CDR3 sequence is CASSFAPSSSPKYEQYF. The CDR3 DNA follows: TGTGCCAGCAGTTTCGCACCGAGCTCCAGCCCCAAATACGAGCAGTACTTC.

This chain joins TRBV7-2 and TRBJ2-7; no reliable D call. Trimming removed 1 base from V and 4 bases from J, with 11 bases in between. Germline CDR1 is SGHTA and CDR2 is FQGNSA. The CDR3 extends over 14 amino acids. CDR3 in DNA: TGTGCCAGCAGCTTAGTTCAGGACGGTTACGAGCAGTACTTC. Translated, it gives CASSLVQDGYEQYF.

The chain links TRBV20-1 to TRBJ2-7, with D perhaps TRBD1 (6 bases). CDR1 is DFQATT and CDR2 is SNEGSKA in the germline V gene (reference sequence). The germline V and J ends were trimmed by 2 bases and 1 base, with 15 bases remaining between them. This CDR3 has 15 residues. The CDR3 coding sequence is TGCAGTGCTAGATATCAGGGGACCCTATCCTACGAGCAGTACTTC. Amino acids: CSARYQGTLSYEQYF.